The present entry profiles one TCR beta chain with its context. In its sample, this clonotype was seen many times. The clone's antigen remains unknown. No base qualities exist here, and no much larger clone lies one base off it. The listed sequencing device is Illumina HiSeq 1500. TCRdb reran the public reads through fastp at Q25 and MiXCR, keeping productive beta chains. Records with the same CDR3 protein are collapsed into one entry carrying the most frequent genes and DNA. In this sample the table shows around 360,000 distinct CDR3 sequences, about 35% of which occur a single time. Clones ranked in the top ten supply around an eighth of the sample. The sample's treatment or condition label, decoded: in vitro stimulation with specific CMV peptide epitopes to enrich CMV-specific T cells. V loses 6 bases, J loses 1 base, and the germline ends lie 18 bases apart. CDR1 and CDR2, looked up from the germline V gene, are MNHEY and SVGEGT. Inclusive of the bounding cysteine and phenylalanine, the CDR3 is 16 residues long. Solely the CDR3 DNA is kept, with 48 bases framed from the first base.

The data were taken from a study of T cell repertoires in cytomegalovirus infection (dated by TCRdb to about 2019). Study-wide context: Alongside well-studied HLA-B-restricted epitopes, the peptide stimulations were aimed at recently identified HLA-C-restricted CMV epitopes, whose presentation resists viral immunomodulation. Donor HLA type was relevant to the analysis, because carriage of CMV infection together with the matching HLA type was indicated by public TCR beta signatures. What the work shows at the level of the full study, not this receptor alone: The ex vivo response was dominated by HLA-C-restricted CMV-specific TCR beta clonotypes, and the single most frequent clonotype in two of eight donors was supplied by these HLA-C-restricted clonotypes. In both this cohort and an independent cohort of 300 to 450 donors, the cumulative frequency of public TCR beta family members distinguished carriers of CMV infection plus the relevant HLA type.

The chain uses TRBV6-2 or TRBV6-3 and TRBJ2-5; no D gene is confidently identified. The source of this sequence is a human donor in good health (CMV status not recorded). Some clones in this sample may be carry-over from other donors' samples. Material: cultured PBMCs, obtained from culture after CMV antigen stimulation. The base sequence is TGTGCCAGCAGCCCACCTACGGAGCTAACCCAAGAGACCCAGTACTTC. It translates as CASSPPTELTQETQYF.